The 4 T cell receptor beta chains presented below share a single source sample, sequenced in a study of identical twins. TCRdb called the 5' RACE reads again in MiXCR, with one record for every CDR3 protein. Among 240,000 or so distinct CDR3 sequences listed, 10% to 15% were seen once. This same sample was also taken into another study, of yellow fever vaccine responses in identical twins.

The sequencing input was memory (CD45RO+) T cells sorted from blood. The receptor set was obtained from a young woman in good health.

The rearrangement joins TRBV6-2 or TRBV6-3 to TRBJ2-3; D remains unclear. Germline loops: CDR1 MNHEY, CDR2 SVGEGT. Trimming took off 6 bases at V and 6 bases at J, with 7 bases between the two ends. CDR3 length: 11 residues. CDR3: CASSWFDTQYF. The CDR3 coding sequence is TGTGCCAGCAGCTGGTTCGATACGCAGTATTTT.

This clonotype was seen a handful of times. The chain employs TRBV7-2 and TRBJ1-1, with TRBD1 matching over 7 bases. V trimming: 5 bases; J trimming: 4 bases; junction bases outside the gene matches: 7. From germline, CDR1 is SGHTA and CDR2 FQGNSA. The CDR3 sequence is 14 residues long. This CDR3 reads CASSLKGQRTEAFF. The CDR3 nucleotides are TGTGCCAGCAGCCTAAAGGGACAGCGCACTGAAGCTTTCTTT.

The table lists this clonotype with a few counts. J is TRBJ2-3 and V is TRBV5-1, with D tentatively TRBD1 (5 bases). CDR3 length: 12 amino acids. Germline assignment: CDR1 SGHRS and CDR2 YFSETQ. V was trimmed by 4 bases and J by 6 bases, leaving 9 bases between them. The CDR3 region is CASSAQGDTQYF. CDR3 sequence (DNA): TGCGCCAGCAGCGCTCAGGGCGATACGCAGTATTTT.

This clonotype was found a few times. J is TRBJ2-2 and V is TRBV7-2; maybe TRBD2 (6 bases). Deletions cut 5 bases from V and 7 bases from J, with 8 bases between. Germline V gene sequence: CDR1 SGHTA, CDR2 FQGNSA. This CDR3 has 12 residues. CDR3 coding DNA: TGTGCCAGCAGCCCCGGGGGCGGGGAGCTGTTTTTT. Translated, it gives CASSPGGGELFF.